The rows below give T cell receptor beta chains drawn from one sample of a study of blood T cell repertoires in COVID-19. Measured with immunoSEQ multiplex PCR; TCRdb has only the in-frame clones, and not every one. In the table there are around 150,000 clones, more than 65% of which are singletons. Sequencing used PBMCs or T cells enriched from blood (not recorded which). These receptors were obtained from a man aged 45-65 years who had recovered from COVID-19. Both conserved end residues are part of each CDR3. D genes are given only for firm matches. Clone size is not always given. Where it is, it says once, few, many or a class for expanded clones.

>TRBV7-3|TRBD2|TRBJ2-5|NA
TGTGCCAGCAGCCCGGGACTAGCGGGTCCCCAAGAGACCCAGTACTTC
CASSPGLAGPQETQYF
>TRBV24-1|NA|TRBJ1-2|NA
TGTGCCACCAGTGATCCGGGTTATGGCTACACCTTC
CATSDPGYGYTF
>TRBV24-1|NA|TRBJ1-2|NA
TGTGCCACCAGTGATCCAGGGGCGGGCTACACCTTC
CATSDPGAGYTF
>TRBV28|NA|TRBJ1-1|NA
TGTGCCAGCAGTTGGCGGGGATGGGCTTTCTTT
CASSWRGWAFF
>TRBV12-3/TRBV12-4|NA|TRBJ2-1|NA
TGTGCCAGCAGTCGACTTTCGGCGCAGTTCTTC
CASSRLSAQFF
>TRBV7-6|TRBD1|TRBJ2-7|NA
TGTGCCAGCAGCTCAGATCCCCAGGGGGCCTACGAGCAGTACTTC
CASSSDPQGAYEQYF
>TRBV5-1|NA|TRBJ1-1|NA
TGCGCCAGCAGCAGCTTACGGGGACAAACGTTCGATGAAGCTTTCTTT
CASSSLRGQTFDEAFF
>TRBV19|TRBD1|TRBJ1-6|NA
TGTGCCAGTACCCCCGGGACAGATAATTCACCCCTCCACTTT
CASTPGTDNSPLHF
>TRBV6-4|NA|TRBJ1-1|NA
TGTGCCAGCAGTGTGACTGCCTGGACTGAAGCTTTCTTT
CASSVTAWTEAFF
>TRBV6-5|NA|TRBJ1-3|NA
TGTGCCAGCAGACAGGGATTAGACTCTGGAAACACCATATATTTT
CASRQGLDSGNTIYF
>TRBV5-1|NA|TRBJ2-5|NA
TGCGCCAGCAGCTTGAGGGGCCTGGGCCAAGAGACCCAGTACTTC
CASSLRGLGQETQYF
>TRBV2|TRBD2|TRBJ2-2|once
TGTGCCAGCAGGGCGGGACTAGCGGGAAGTTTGAGGGAGCTGTTTTTT
CASRAGLAGSLRELFF
>TRBV5-4|TRBD2|TRBJ2-3|NA
TGTGCCTACCTTTCGCCGGGAGGGGTAGATACGCAGTATTTT
CAYLSPGGVDTQYF
>TRBV3-1/TRBV3-2|NA|TRBJ2-2|NA
TGTGCCAGCAGCCAGGGTTGGGGCGGCACCGGGGAGCTGTTTTTT
CASSQGWGGTGELFF
>TRBV19|TRBD1|TRBJ2-1|NA
TGTGCCAGTAGTGTCAGACAGGGGGCCGGCAATGAGCAGTTCTTC
CASSVRQGAGNEQFF
>TRBV19|NA|TRBJ2-5|NA
TGTGCCAGTACCTCCGTGGCAACCGAAGAGACCCAGTACTTC
CASTSVATEETQYF
>TRBV18|NA|TRBJ2-2|once
TGTGCCAGCTCACCCTCCCGCGCCACCGGGGAGCTGTTTTTT
CASSPSRATGELFF
>TRBV6-5|NA|TRBJ1-2|few
TGTGCCAGCAGGCACGGGACAACCCCTTCCCATGGCTACACCTTC
CASRHGTTPSHGYTF
>TRBV7-2|TRBD1|TRBJ2-1|NA
TGTGCCAGCAGCTCCGGGACAGGGGCCTACAATGAGCAGTTCTTC
CASSSGTGAYNEQFF
>TRBV5-1|TRBD1|TRBJ2-2|NA
TGCGCCAGCGGCCGGGACAGGGGCGCCCTAGTGACCGGGGAGCTGTTTTTT
CASGRDRGALVTGELFF
>TRBV9|NA|TRBJ2-2|NA
TGTGCCAGCAGCGCTCGGACTGAAACCGGGGAGCTGTTTTTT
CASSARTETGELFF
>TRBV28|NA|TRBJ1-1|NA
TGTGCCAGCAGTCTGCCGACGCAGGGGAACACTGAAGCTTTCTTT
CASSLPTQGNTEAFF
>TRBV6-5|NA|TRBJ1-5|once
TGTGCCAGCGGACCGGGGAATCAGCCCCAGCATTTT
CASGPGNQPQHF
>TRBV7-3|TRBD1|TRBJ2-1|NA
TGTGCCAGCAGCCGTACCGGACAGGGGATTTCTGAGCAGTTCTTC
CASSRTGQGISEQFF
>TRBV27|NA|TRBJ2-3|NA
TGTGCCAGCAGTGACAACACAGATACGCAGTATTTT
CASSDNTDTQYF
>TRBV7-9|TRBD2|TRBJ2-5|NA
TGTGCCAGCAGCTTCTTGCCTAGCGGGGCGCAAGAGACCCAGTACTTC
CASSFLPSGAQETQYF
>TRBV7-9|TRBD2|TRBJ2-1|NA
TGTGCCAGCAGCTTAGAGTCTAGCGGTACTAACAATGAGCAGTTCTTC
CASSLESSGTNNEQFF
>TRBV18|TRBD1|TRBJ1-1|NA
TGTGCCAGCTCACCACAGGGGGCAACGAACACTGAAGCTTTCTTT
CASSPQGATNTEAFF
>TRBV7-6|NA|TRBJ2-6|few
TGTGCCAGCAGCTTTGGGGGGTCTGGGGCCAACGTCCTGACTTTC
CASSFGGSGANVLTF
>TRBV27|TRBD1|TRBJ1-6|NA
TGTGCCAGCAGACAGGGGATTCAATCCTATAATTCACCCCTCCACTTT
CASRQGIQSYNSPLHF
>TRBV7-9|NA|TRBJ2-5|NA
TGTGCCAGCACCGCAGCGCTCGGTTTTCGGGAGACCCAGTACTTC
CASTAALGFRETQYF
>TRBV6-5|TRBD2|TRBJ2-7|NA
TGTGCCAGCAGTTATTTCGGGACTAGCGGGAAAGGGGAGCAGTACTTC
CASSYFGTSGKGEQYF
>TRBV28|NA|TRBJ2-1|NA
TGTGCCAGCAGTTGGGGGCTGTACAATGAGCAGTTCTTC
CASSWGLYNEQFF
>TRBV7-3|TRBD1|TRBJ1-6|NA
TGTGCCAGCAGCCAAACGGGACAGGGCGCTTCACCCCTCCACTTT
CASSQTGQGASPLHF
>TRBV7-2|NA|TRBJ1-3|once
TGTGCCAGCAGCTTAACGACAGGAGGAACTCTGGGAAACACCATATATTTT
CASSLTTGGTLGNTIYF
>TRBV3-1/TRBV3-2|NA|TRBJ2-3|NA
TGTGCCAGCAGCCCCGGCCTACCTCGGGAGACAGATACGCAGTATTTT
CASSPGLPRETDTQYF
>TRBV18|NA|TRBJ1-3|NA
TGTGCCAGCTCACCCGGGGTTCCCTCTTCCTCTGGAAACACCATATATTTT
CASSPGVPSSSGNTIYF
>TRBV7-2|NA|TRBJ1-2|NA
TGTGCCAGCAGCTTCGGGGGGCAGAGCTATGGCTACACCTTC
CASSFGGQSYGYTF
>TRBV5-1|NA|TRBJ2-3|NA
TGCGCCAGCAGCCCCGGAACTAGCAAAGATACGCAGTATTTT
CASSPGTSKDTQYF
>TRBV27|NA|TRBJ2-4|NA
TGTGCCAGCAGTTTCGACAGGCGGAACATTCAGTACTTC
CASSFDRRNIQYF
>TRBV12-3/TRBV12-4|NA|TRBJ1-1|NA
TGTGCCCAAAGAGGTGGGAACACTGAAGCTTTCTTT
CAQRGGNTEAFF
>TRBV4-2|NA|TRBJ1-6|NA
TGTGCCAGCAGCCAAGATTGGAGGCACAATAATTCACCCCTCCACTTT
CASSQDWRHNNSPLHF
>TRBV28|TRBD1|TRBJ2-2|once
TGTGCCAGCAGTCGGGGACAGGGGAACACCGGGGAGCTGTTTTTT
CASSRGQGNTGELFF